The 25 T cell receptor beta chains given below trace back to one sample, sequenced in a study of beta chain features in type 1 diabetes. Expressed TCRB transcripts were sequenced, since all the RNA that had been isolated was reverse transcribed. Repertoires were generated with immunoSEQ multiplex PCR, while TCRdb's copy carries only in-frame clones and drops some. Of 120,000 to 150,000 clones listed, around 50% were seen once; the top ten hold 0.4% to 0.5%. The sample consisted of Tregs from blood. These receptors originate from a man between 18 and 29 years old in good health.

This clone is a singleton in its sample. The rearrangement uses TRBV19 and TRBJ1-5; D perhaps matches TRBD1 (6 bases). The V end was cut by 8 bases, the J end by 4 bases, with 12 bases between. Germline CDR1 reads LNHDA; CDR2 reads SQIVND (reference sequence). The CDR3 extends over 13 amino acids. Here the CDR3 reads CASRYDRNQPQHF. The CDR3 coding sequence is TGTGCCAGTCGGTATGACAGGAATCAGCCCCAGCATTTT.

The V gene is TRBV6-5, the J gene TRBJ2-7; the D gene is possibly TRBD1 (6 bases). V gave up 2 bases and J gave up 1 base, with 15 bases separating them. Germline V gives CDR1 MNHEY, CDR2 SVGAGI. This CDR3 spans 16 amino acids. The DNA for the CDR3 is TGTGCCAGCAGTTACCACTTAGGGGGAGCGTCCTACGAGCAGTACTTC. This translates into CASSYHLGGASYEQYF.

This sequence joins TRBV10-3 and TRBJ1-2, with TRBD1 matching over 9 bases. This CDR3 is 15 amino acids long. Germline V gene lookup returns CDR1 ENHRY and CDR2 SYGVKD. The trim removed 7 bases at V and 2 bases at J, leaving 8 bases unmatched. This CDR3 reads CAIKRTGGGNYGYTF. For the CDR3, the DNA is TGTGCCATCAAAAGAACAGGGGGCGGAAACTATGGCTACACCTTC.

This chain links TRBV28 with TRBJ1-6; unclear D gene. The CDR3 loop spans 13 amino acids. Trimming removed 5 bases from V and 9 bases from J, with 11 bases in between. Germline CDR1 is MDHEN and CDR2 is SYDVKM. The chain's CDR3 is CASSQRRGSPLHF. The CDR3 DNA reads as TGTGCCAGCAGTCAACGAAGAGGTTCACCCCTCCACTTT.

This clone was observed a handful of times. The chain carries TRBV7-9 and TRBJ1-1; 7 bases map to TRBD1. Trimming took 7 bases from V and 1 from J; bases not matched to a gene: 9. Germline CDR1 SEHNR, CDR2 FQNEAQ (reference sequence). The CDR3 has 15 residues. The CDR3 loop reads CASTPQGVRNTEAFF. CDR3 DNA: TGTGCCAGCACCCCGCAGGGGGTAAGGAACACTGAAGCTTTCTTT.

The CDR3 sequence: CASSFHGVGQPQHF. The CDR3 DNA follows: TGTGCCAGCAGTTTTCACGGGGTGGGGCAGCCCCAGCATTTT. This rearrangement joins TRBV6-5 to TRBJ1-5; the D is unclear. V was shortened by 4 bases and J by 7 bases, with 14 bases between the two germline ends. Germline-derived CDR1 and CDR2 are MNHEY and SVGAGI. The CDR3 has 14 residues.

The genes are TRBV4-3 and TRBJ2-3; the D gene is possibly TRBD2 (5 bases). The V and J ends lost 1 base and 3 bases respectively, with 17 bases between them. Germline values: CDR1 LGHNA, CDR2 YSLEER. The CDR3 totals 17 residues. Written as DNA, the CDR3 is TGCGCCAGCAGCCAAGCCCCGACGATGGCGGGTACAGATACGCAGTATTTT. Its protein product is CASSQAPTMAGTDTQYF.

In this sample, this clone turned up once. The rearrangement uses TRBV19 and TRBJ1-1; weak D call: TRBD1 (5 bases). This CDR3 spans 17 amino acids. Germline V gene sequence: CDR1 LNHDA, CDR2 SQIVND (reference sequence). Trimming removed 4 bases at V and 6 bases at J, with 24 bases between. CDR3 loop: CASSTAGLRVVTAEAFF. The CDR3 region has the DNA TGTGCCAGTAGTACCGCAGGGTTACGGGTCGTTACCGCTGAAGCTTTCTTT.

This clone was picked up a small number of times. V usage is TRBV7-2 and J usage is TRBJ1-5; no reliable D call. There are 15 residues in the CDR3. The V and J ends lost 1 base and 5 bases respectively, with 12 bases between them. Germline V CDR1 and CDR2: SGHTA, FQGNSA. This CDR3 is CASSLGSGEDQPQHF. CDR3 DNA sequence: TGTGCCAGCAGCTTAGGGTCTGGGGAGGATCAGCCCCAGCATTTT.

This clone has a single count. V is TRBV2 and J is TRBJ1-5; D is uncertain. There are 15 residues in the CDR3. Germline CDR1 and CDR2: SNHLY and FYNNEI. V was pared by 5 bases and J by 4 bases, with 15 bases between. The CDR3 region has the DNA TGTGCCAGCAGTTGGTTAAGGCAGCGAAATCAGCCCCAGCATTTT. Translating it yields CASSWLRQRNQPQHF.

This clone has a handful of counts. The V gene is TRBV7-9, the J gene TRBJ1-2; 10 nucleotides line up with TRBD1. The CDR3 runs to 14 residues. V lost 6 bases, J lost 6 bases, and 7 bases stayed unmatched. Germline CDR1 reads SEHNR; CDR2 reads FQNEAQ (reference sequence). The CDR3 DNA is TGTGCCAGCAGTAGGGGACAGGGGCCGAATGGCTACACCTTC. This codes for CASSRGQGPNGYTF.

Details on this clone: Other DNA sequences in the sample encode the same CDR3. The V gene is TRBV9, the J gene TRBJ2-1; unclear D gene. Per germline, CDR1 SGDLS and CDR2 YYNGEE. CDR3 length: 15 residues. V was trimmed by 0 bases and J by 1 base, leaving 8 bases between them. CDR3 nucleotide sequence: TGTGCCAGCAGCGTAGCTGGCGGATCCTACAATGAGCAGTTCTTC. It specifies CASSVAGGSYNEQFF.

This clone was observed a single time. This chain connects TRBV14 to TRBJ2-1; D may be TRBD2 (6 bases). The CDR3 sequence is 16 residues long. Germline loops: CDR1 SGHDN, CDR2 FVKESK. V gave up 0 bases and J gave up 3 bases, with 12 bases separating them. The CDR3 protein is CASSQDTGTLYNEQFF. CDR3 DNA: TGTGCCAGCAGCCAAGATACGGGGACTCTCTACAATGAGCAGTTCTTC.

This sequence joins TRBV9 and TRBJ2-5, with 10 bases matching TRBD2. J gave up 1 base and V 4 bases, and 4 bases lay outside the gene matches. CDR1 and CDR2 (germline): SGDLS, YYNGEE. CDR3 length equals 15 residues. CDR3 sequence (DNA): TGTGCCAGCAGCAGTAGCGGGGGGCCCCAAGAGACCCAGTACTTC. Translating gives CASSSSGGPQETQYF.

This clone was observed once. This chain joins TRBV18 and TRBJ1-5; 7 bases agree with TRBD1. Unmatched junction bases numbered 5, after V lost 4 bases and J lost 5 bases. Per germline, CDR1 KGHSH and CDR2 LQKENI. The length of the CDR3 is 14 residues. CDR3 residues: CASSLGQDYQPQHF. For the CDR3, the DNA is TGTGCCAGCTCACTCGGACAGGATTATCAGCCCCAGCATTTT.

This sequence joins TRBV30 and TRBJ1-6; D is uncertain. CDR1 and CDR2 (germline): GTSNPN, SVGIG (reference sequence). This CDR3 is 15 amino acids long. V was shortened by 6 bases and J by 0 bases, with 12 bases between the two germline ends. The DNA of the CDR3 is TGTGCCTGTCGAAGCGGCAGCTCCTATAATTCACCCCTCCACTTT. Amino acid sequence: CACRSGSSYNSPLHF. Based on the CDR3 plus reference TRBV30 and TRBJ1-6, the full variable domain is SQTIHQWPATLVQPVGSPLSLECTVEGTSNPNLYWYRQAAGRGLQLLFYSVGIGQISSEVPQNLSASRPQDRQFILSSKKLLLSDSGFYLCACRSGSSYNSPLHFGNGTRLTVT.

The rearrangement links TRBV30 to TRBJ2-3, with TRBD2 as a possible D gene (5 bases). Per germline, CDR1 GTSNPN and CDR2 SVGIG (reference sequence). CDR3 length: 15 amino acids. V was cut by 0 bases and J by 3 bases, with 13 bases left in between. This chain's CDR3 is CAWSVDQGGTDTQYF. The DNA for the CDR3 is TGTGCCTGGAGTGTAGACCAAGGAGGAACAGATACGCAGTATTTT.

The chain couples TRBV18 to TRBJ2-5, with 7 bases fitting TRBD1. Germline CDR1 reads KGHSH; CDR2 reads LQKENI. The CDR3 length is 14 residues. Unmatched junction bases numbered 4, after V lost 5 bases and J lost 1 base. The CDR3 sequence is CASSRTGPQETQYF. The CDR3 DNA reads as TGTGCCAGCTCAAGGACAGGCCCCCAAGAGACCCAGTACTTC.

The chain combines TRBV7-2 with TRBJ2-5; a possible D gene is TRBD1 (7 bases). This CDR3 is 15 amino acids long. The V and J ends lost 3 bases and 4 bases respectively, with 15 bases between them. Germline CDR1 SGHTA, CDR2 FQGNSA. CDR3 nucleotides: TGTGCCAGCAGCTTCCGACAGGGAGGAGGAGAGACCCAGTACTTC. This codes for CASSFRQGGGETQYF.

V is TRBV30 and J is TRBJ2-3, with 8 positions matching TRBD2. V lost 4 bases and J lost 0; bases outside the gene matches: 0. This CDR3 is built from 13 residues. Germline V gene sequence: CDR1 GTSNPN, CDR2 SVGIG (reference sequence). CDR3 region: CAWIAGSTDTQYF. The DNA for the CDR3 is TGTGCCTGGATAGCGGGGAGCACAGATACGCAGTATTTT.

The V gene is TRBV4-2, the J gene TRBJ2-7, with D perhaps TRBD2 (5 bases). The germline V gene has CDR1 LGHNA and CDR2 YNFKEQ. The CDR3 is 14 amino acids. With 4 bases removed from V and 3 bases from J, the gap between germline ends came to 13 bases. Here the CDR3 reads CASSPGNNLYEQYF. The CDR3 DNA reads TGTGCCAGCAGCCCGGGGAACAATCTCTACGAGCAGTACTTC.

The chain is built from TRBV7-9 and TRBJ1-2; tentatively, D is TRBD1 (6 bases). Germline V lookup: CDR1 SEHNR, CDR2 FQNEAQ (reference sequence). The CDR3 is 13 residues long. Trimming stripped 1 base from V and 7 bases from J, with 10 bases between. For the CDR3, the DNA is TGTGCCAGCAGCTTAGAGTGGACAGTTGGCTACACCTTC. This codes for CASSLEWTVGYTF.

About this clone: This specimen includes other DNA sequences encoding the same CDR3. V and J are TRBV28 and TRBJ1-2; D is perhaps TRBD1 (5 bases). The CDR3 is 13 residues long. The germline V and J ends were trimmed by 6 bases and 4 bases, with 12 bases remaining between them. Per the germline V gene, CDR1 is MDHEN and CDR2 is SYDVKM. In DNA, the CDR3 is TGTGCCAGCAGCCGTGGCCAGGGCTATGGCTACACCTTC. Encoded protein: CASSRGQGYGYTF.

The rearrangement uses TRBV15 and TRBJ2-3, with a weak D call TRBD2 (6 bases). The CDR3 covers 17 residues. The germline CDR1 and CDR2 sequences are LNHNV and YYDKDF (reference sequence). The V gene lost 1 base and the J gene lost 10 bases, with 24 bases spanning the gap. The CDR3 coding sequence is TGTGCCACCAGCAGAGGTTTGGGCTCCCAGGGAGGTACTGCGCAGTATTTT. Amino acids: CATSRGLGSQGGTAQYF.

For this clone: Other nucleotide sequences from this sample produce the same CDR3. The chain carries TRBV29-1 and TRBJ2-5; tentative D call: TRBD1 (5 bases). This CDR3 region has 12 residues. Germline assignment: CDR1 SQVTM and CDR2 ANQGSEA. Trimming pared 4 bases from V and 1 base from J, leaving 7 bases between. Here the CDR3 reads CSVVRGQETQYF. CDR3 nucleotide sequence: TGCAGCGTTGTAAGGGGCCAAGAGACCCAGTACTTC.